The sequence of this T cell receptor (beta chain) was determined in a study of blood T cell repertoires in COVID-19. Deletions cut 5 bases from V and 4 bases from J, with 15 bases between. CDR1 is SGHDT and CDR2 is YYEEEE in the germline V gene. The CDR3 spans 14 residues. Assay used: immunoSEQ multiplex PCR; TCRdb lists only in-frame clones, some missing. The sample shows some 140,000 clones, about four fifths of them seen only once. Sequencing used peripheral blood. V is TRBV5-6 and J is TRBJ1-2; weak D call: TRBD1 (6 bases). This TCR was sampled from a man aged 60 to 75 with acute or convalescent COVID-19. The CDR3 spells CASSRDNLGYGYTF. In DNA form, the CDR3 reads TGTGCCAGCAGTAGGGACAATTTGGGCTATGGCTACACCTTC.